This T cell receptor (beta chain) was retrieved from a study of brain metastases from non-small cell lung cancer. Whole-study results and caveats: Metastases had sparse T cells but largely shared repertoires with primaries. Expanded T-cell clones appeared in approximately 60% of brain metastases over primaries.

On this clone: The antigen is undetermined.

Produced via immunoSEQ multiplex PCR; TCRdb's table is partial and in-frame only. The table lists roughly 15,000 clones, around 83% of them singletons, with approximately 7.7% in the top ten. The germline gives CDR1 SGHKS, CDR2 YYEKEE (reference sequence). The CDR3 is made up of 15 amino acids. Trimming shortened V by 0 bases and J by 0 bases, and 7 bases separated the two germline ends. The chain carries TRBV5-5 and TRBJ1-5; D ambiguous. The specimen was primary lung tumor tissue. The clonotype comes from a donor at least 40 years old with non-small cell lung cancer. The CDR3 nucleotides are TGTGCCAGCAGCTTGGACCCGGTTAGCAATCAGCCCCAGCATTTT. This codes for CASSLDPVSNQPQHF.